This passage covers 2 T cell receptor beta chains from one sample sequenced in a study of blood T cell repertoires in COVID-19. Assay used: immunoSEQ multiplex PCR; TCRdb lists only in-frame clones, some missing. This table has about 25,000 clones, about 89% appearing once. Sample: peripheral blood. The receptors were gathered from a man in his 70s with acute or convalescent COVID-19.

This chain uses TRBV3-1 (or the pseudogene TRBV3-2) with TRBJ2-3; maybe TRBD2 (5 bases). Per the germline V gene, CDR1 is LGHDT and CDR2 is YNNKEL (reference sequence). The CDR3 loop spans 17 amino acids. V lost 0 bases, J lost 3 bases, and 16 bases lay in between. CDR3 coding DNA: TGTGCCAGCAGCCAAGAGCGGGTGGCGGTAGGTACAGATACGCAGTATTTT. Translating gives CASSQERVAVGTDTQYF.

The genes are TRBV24-1 and TRBJ2-5; 7 positions agree with TRBD2. CDR3 length equals 14 residues. The germline V gene has CDR1 KGHDR and CDR2 SFDVKD. The V segment lost 4 bases and the J segment 8 bases; nucleotides outside the gene matches: 9. The CDR3: CATSDPSGKETQYF. The CDR3 DNA reads as TGTGCCACCAGTGACCCAAGCGGGAAGGAAACCCAGTACTTC.